This T cell receptor (beta chain) was captured in a study of blood T cell repertoires in COVID-19. About the research overall: Specimens from acute and convalescent COVID-19 originated in the United States, Italy and Spain. PBMCs, B-cell-depleted T cells, or T cells provided the cDNA or gDNA that made up the material.

Per the study methods: Estimated nucleated cell counts came from reference gene primer amplification. Profiled with immunoSEQ multiplex PCR; TCRdb holds only in-frame clones, not every one. That table supplies the V and J calls and clone size; D and trimming were determined from the DNA. The sample yields about 23,000 clones, around 94% seen once. Germline V gene data show CDR1 as MDHEN and CDR2 as SYDVKM. Trimming pared 3 bases from V and 0 bases from J, leaving 18 bases between. The CDR3 length is 17 residues. This clonotype was obtained from a woman aged 50 to 60 with active COVID-19. The V gene is TRBV28, the J gene TRBJ2-7; maybe TRBD1 (6 bases). Material for sequencing was peripheral blood. The CDR3, as DNA: TGTGCCAGCAGTTTTCGACCGCCGCGACAGGCCTCCTACGAGCAGTACTTC. It specifies CASSFRPPRQASYEQYF. Complete variable domain (other parts from reference TRBV28 and TRBJ2-7): DVKVTQSSRYLVKRTGEKVFLECVQDMDHENMFWYRQDPGLGLRLIYFSYDVKMKEKGDIPEGYSVSREKKERFSLILESASTNQTSMYLCASSFRPPRQASYEQYFGPGTRLTVT.